This entry describes one T cell receptor beta chain. As yet, its antigen is unknown. The CDR3 loop spans 16 amino acids. The V and J ends lost 1 base and 8 bases, in that order; junction bases with no gene match: 6. The V gene's germline CDR1 is SGHTA and CDR2 FQGTGA. The data derive from a study of cytomegalovirus exposure and HLA in healthy donors. About the research overall: Membership in the Caucasian-associated ancestry cluster was found for around 85% of almost 400 genotyped donors.

The PCR made use of 60 Vbeta and 13 Jbeta primers. Measured with immunoSEQ multiplex PCR; TCRdb has only the in-frame clones, and not every one. Among approximately 220,000 clones listed, over 60% were seen once. Study-level points and caveats: The classifier was said to identify cytomegalovirus status with high specificity and sensitivity. In an earlier analysis, productive rearrangement rates for most beta V segments clustered near 87% or 30%.

This TCR came from a man aged 35 to 55 in good health and CMV-seronegative. V usage is TRBV7-3 and J usage is TRBJ2-1; TRBD2 matches at 12 bases. Sequenced material: PBMCs. The CDR3 loop reads CASSLMPSGGAYEQFF. In DNA, the CDR3 is TGTGCCAGCAGCTTAATGCCTAGCGGGGGGGCCTATGAGCAGTTCTTC.